Sequencing of this T cell receptor beta chain was carried out in a study of siplizumab effects on memory and regulatory T cells. Study-level findings and limits: The study found that siplizumab significantly reduced alloreactive sequences traceable to unstimulated CD4+ memory cells. Proliferating siplizumab-culture Tregs lacked confirmation of suppressive function.

This table comes from immunoSEQ multiplex PCR, and its TCRdb copy is limited to in-frame clones, with some not included. The sample yields just under 85,000 clones, roughly 86% seen once. Concerning this clone: Its antigen is still unknown.

V was pared by 1 base and J by 5 bases, with 11 bases between. CDR1 is SGHVS and CDR2 is FNYEAQ in the germline V gene. The CDR3 covers 15 residues. Material for sequencing was Tregs sorted from blood. The origin of this receptor is a human donor in good health. This sequence joins TRBV7-6 and TRBJ2-2, with D unclear. CDR3 region: CASSLGHQETGELFF. Here the CDR3 DNA reads TGTGCCAGCAGCTTAGGCCACCAAGAAACCGGGGAGCTGTTTTTT.